These T cell receptor beta chains were read from a single sample in a study of monozygotic twins with inflammatory bowel disease. TCRdb re-called the 5' RACE reads, yielding one record per CDR3 amino acid sequence without DNA. The specimen's table records approximately 160,000 distinct CDR3 sequences. The specimen was blood. These receptors originate from a human donor with ulcerative colitis or Crohn's disease, or a healthy co-twin of an affected twin (not recorded which). The CDR3 runs from the conserved cysteine through the conserved F or W.

>TRBJ2-5|TRBV7-9
CASSSLASGRFETQYF
>TRBJ1-1|TRBV29-1
CSVEVRLYTEAFF
>TRBJ1-5|TRBV27
CASSSIRDRRSGEHF
>TRBJ1-5|TRBV29-1
CSVRGTGGNQPQHF
>TRBJ1-3|TRBV5-1
CASSLGRTAGNTIYF
>TRBJ1-1|TRBV6-5
CASSYLRGMNTEAFF
>TRBJ2-6|TRBV18
CASSPYPTETGANVLTF
>TRBJ2-6|TRBV28
CASSDGGVSGANVLTF
>TRBJ2-7|TRBV20-1
CSARRGPYEQYF
>TRBJ2-6|TRBV7-8
CASSLAGIGANVLTF
>TRBJ1-6|TRBV4-2
CASSGRSNSPLHF
>TRBJ1-5|TRBV12-3/TRBV12-4
CASSEQGVSNQPQHF
>TRBJ1-3|TRBV5-1
CASSLDRDYGNTIYF
>TRBJ1-1|TRBV7-2
CASSLDRGANTEAFF
>TRBJ1-5|TRBV28
CASSSLSWSGMVSNQPQHF
>TRBJ2-7|TRBV5-5
CASSLPNGLYSSYEQYF
>TRBJ2-2|TRBV9
CASSVGARGAGELFF
>TRBJ2-5|TRBV28
CASSLCRGLLKETQYF
>TRBJ2-7|TRBV5-4
CASSLPKTRGTGLVYEQYF
>TRBJ2-1|TRBV24-1
CATQAYNEQFF
>TRBJ2-7|TRBV29-1
CSVVLAGTYEQYF
>TRBJ1-5|TRBV13
CASSLGALDQPQHF